Described below is a single TCR beta chain sequence and its context. The source of the sample is a study of blood T cell repertoires in COVID-19. Study details: Both acute and convalescent COVID-19 samples were obtained from the United States, Italy and Spain. From T cells, B-cell-depleted T cells, or PBMCs came the material, which was cDNA or gDNA.

Original analysis: Amplifying reference gene primers gave estimates of nucleated cell counts. Only in-frame clones appear in the TCRdb table, and some are missing; sequencing was by immunoSEQ multiplex PCR. D and trimming were read from the DNA, whereas the V and J calls and clone size are those reported in that table. The top ten clones hold around 3.1% of a sample with about 200,000 clones, around 87% of them seen once. Sequenced: peripheral blood. The source is a man between 60 and 70 years old with acute or convalescent COVID-19.

CDR3 protein: CASRSAGTGSYEQYF. The CDR3, as DNA: TGTGCCAGCCGATCGGCCGGGACAGGGTCCTACGAGCAGTACTTC. V is TRBV28 and J is TRBJ2-7; 9 bases are shared with TRBD1. Germline CDR1 MDHEN, CDR2 SYDVKM. Trimming took 8 bases from V and 1 from J; bases not matched to a gene: 9. There are 15 residues in the CDR3.